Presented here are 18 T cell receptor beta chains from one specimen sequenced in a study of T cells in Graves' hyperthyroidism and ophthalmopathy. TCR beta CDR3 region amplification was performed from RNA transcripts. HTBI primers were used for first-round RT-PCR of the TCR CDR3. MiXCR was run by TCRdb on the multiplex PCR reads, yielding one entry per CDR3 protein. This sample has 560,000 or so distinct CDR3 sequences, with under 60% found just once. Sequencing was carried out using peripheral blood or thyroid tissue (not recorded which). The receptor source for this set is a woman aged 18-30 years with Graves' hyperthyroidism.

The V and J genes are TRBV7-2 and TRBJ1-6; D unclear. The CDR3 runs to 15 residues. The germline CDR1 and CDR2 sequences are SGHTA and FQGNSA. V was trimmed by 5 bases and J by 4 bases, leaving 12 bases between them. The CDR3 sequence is CASSDRDPYNSPLHF. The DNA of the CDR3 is TGTGCCAGCAGCGACCGGGATCCATATAATTCACCCCTCCACTTT.

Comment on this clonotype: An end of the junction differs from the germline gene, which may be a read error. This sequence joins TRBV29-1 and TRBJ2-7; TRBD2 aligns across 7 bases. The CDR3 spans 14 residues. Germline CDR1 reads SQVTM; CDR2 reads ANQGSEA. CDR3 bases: TGCAGCGTGCGACTGGGGAGGGCCTCTTACGAGCAGTGCTTC. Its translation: CSVRLGRASYEQCF.

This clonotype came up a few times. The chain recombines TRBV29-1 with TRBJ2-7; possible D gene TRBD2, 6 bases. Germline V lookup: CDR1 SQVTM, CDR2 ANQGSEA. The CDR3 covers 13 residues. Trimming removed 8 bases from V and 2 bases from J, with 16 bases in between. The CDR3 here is CSSWGSGTYEQYF. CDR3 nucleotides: TGCAGCTCATGGGGTAGCGGAACCTACGAGCAGTACTTC.

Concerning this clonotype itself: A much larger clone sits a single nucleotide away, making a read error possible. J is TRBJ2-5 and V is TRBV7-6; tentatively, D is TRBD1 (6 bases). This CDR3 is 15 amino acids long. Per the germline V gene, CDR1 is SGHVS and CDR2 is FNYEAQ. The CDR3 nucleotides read TGTACCAGCAGCCCCGGGACACTTACTCGCGAGACCCAGTACTTC. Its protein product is CTSSPGTLTRETQYF.

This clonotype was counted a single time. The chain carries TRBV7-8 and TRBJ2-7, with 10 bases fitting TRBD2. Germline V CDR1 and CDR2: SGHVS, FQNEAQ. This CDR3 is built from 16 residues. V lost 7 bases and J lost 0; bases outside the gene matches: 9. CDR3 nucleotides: TGTGCCAGCACCCTGCGGACTAGCGGCAGCTCCTACGAGCAGTACTTC. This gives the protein CASTLRTSGSSYEQYF.

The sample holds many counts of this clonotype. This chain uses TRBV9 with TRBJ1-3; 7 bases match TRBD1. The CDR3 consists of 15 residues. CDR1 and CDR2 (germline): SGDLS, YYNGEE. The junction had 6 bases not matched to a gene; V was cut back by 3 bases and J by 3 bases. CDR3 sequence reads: CASSAAGTVGNTIYF. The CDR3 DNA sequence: TGTGCCAGCAGCGCGGCCGGGACAGTTGGAAACACCATATATTTT.

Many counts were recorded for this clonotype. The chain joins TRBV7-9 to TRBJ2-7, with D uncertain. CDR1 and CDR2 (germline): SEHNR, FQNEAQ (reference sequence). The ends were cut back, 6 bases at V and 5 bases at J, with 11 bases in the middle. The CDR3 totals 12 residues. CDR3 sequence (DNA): TGTGCCAGCAGGTATGCCGCGGACGAGCAGTACTTC. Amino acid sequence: CASRYAADEQYF.

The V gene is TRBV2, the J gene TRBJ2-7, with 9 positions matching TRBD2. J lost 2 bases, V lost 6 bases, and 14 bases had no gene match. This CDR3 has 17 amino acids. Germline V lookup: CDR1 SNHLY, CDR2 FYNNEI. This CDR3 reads CASSFEGRLAGPYEQYF. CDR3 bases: TGTGCCAGCAGCTTCGAAGGCCGGCTAGCGGGGCCCTACGAGCAGTACTTC.

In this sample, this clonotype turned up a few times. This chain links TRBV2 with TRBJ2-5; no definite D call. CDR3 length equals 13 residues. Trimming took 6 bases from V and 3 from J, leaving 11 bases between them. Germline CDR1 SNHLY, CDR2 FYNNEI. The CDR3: CASSQELEETQYF. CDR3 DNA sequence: TGTGCCAGCAGCCAAGAGTTGGAAGAGACCCAGTACTTC. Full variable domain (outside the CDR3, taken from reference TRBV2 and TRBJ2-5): EPEVTQTPSHQVTQMGQEVILRCVPISNHLYFYWYRQILGQKVEFLVSFYNNEISEKSEIFDDQFSVERPDGSNFTLKIRSTKLEDSAMYFCASSQELEETQYFGPGTRLLVL.

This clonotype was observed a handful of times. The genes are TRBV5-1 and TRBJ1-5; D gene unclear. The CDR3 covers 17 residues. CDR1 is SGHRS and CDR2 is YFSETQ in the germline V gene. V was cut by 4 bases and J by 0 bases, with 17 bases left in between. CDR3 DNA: TGCGCCAGCAGCCTAGAAGGGAGTTTGGATAGCAATCAGCCCCAGCATTTT. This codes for CASSLEGSLDSNQPQHF.

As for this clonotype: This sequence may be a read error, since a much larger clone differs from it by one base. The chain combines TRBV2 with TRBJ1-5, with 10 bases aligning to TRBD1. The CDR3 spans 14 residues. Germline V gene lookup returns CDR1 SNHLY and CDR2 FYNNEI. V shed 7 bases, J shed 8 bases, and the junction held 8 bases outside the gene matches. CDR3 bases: TGTGCCAGCATCGCGACAGGGGGCGGAAAGCCCCAGCATTTT. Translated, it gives CASIATGGGKPQHF.

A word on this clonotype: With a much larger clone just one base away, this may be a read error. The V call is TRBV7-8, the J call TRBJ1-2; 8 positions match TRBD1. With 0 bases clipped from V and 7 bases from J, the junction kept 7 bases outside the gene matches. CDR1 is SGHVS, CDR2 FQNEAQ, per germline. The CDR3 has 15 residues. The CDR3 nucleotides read TGTGCCAGCAGCTTAGCCGGGACAGGCGACTGTGGCTACACCTTC. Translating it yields CASSLAGTGDCGYTF.

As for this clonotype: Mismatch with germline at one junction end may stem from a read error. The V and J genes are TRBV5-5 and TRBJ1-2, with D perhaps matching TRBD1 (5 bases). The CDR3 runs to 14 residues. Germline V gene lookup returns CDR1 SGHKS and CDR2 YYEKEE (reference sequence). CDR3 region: CASSQVDRLYGYTF. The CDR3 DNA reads TGCGCCAGCAGCCAAGTCGACAGACTCTATGGCTACACCTTC.

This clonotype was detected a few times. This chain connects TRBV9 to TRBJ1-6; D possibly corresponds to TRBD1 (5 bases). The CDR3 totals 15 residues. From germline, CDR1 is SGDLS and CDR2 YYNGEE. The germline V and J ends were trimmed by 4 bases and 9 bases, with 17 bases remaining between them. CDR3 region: CASSQGGHLGSPLHF. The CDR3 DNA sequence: TGTGCCAGCAGCCAAGGAGGACATCTCGGTTCACCCCTCCACTTT.

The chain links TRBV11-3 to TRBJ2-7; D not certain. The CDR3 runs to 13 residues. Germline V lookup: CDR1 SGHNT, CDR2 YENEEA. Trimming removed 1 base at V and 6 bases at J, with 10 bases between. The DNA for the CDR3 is TGTGCCAGCAGCTTAGTGCTCGGAGCCGAGCAGTACTTC. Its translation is CASSLVLGAEQYF. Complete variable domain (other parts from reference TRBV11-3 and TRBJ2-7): EAGVVQSPRYKIIEKKQPVAFWCNPISGHNTLYWYLQNLGQGPELLIRYENEEAVDDSQLPKDRFSAERLKGVDSTLKIQPAELGDSAVYLCASSLVLGAEQYFGPGTRLTVT.

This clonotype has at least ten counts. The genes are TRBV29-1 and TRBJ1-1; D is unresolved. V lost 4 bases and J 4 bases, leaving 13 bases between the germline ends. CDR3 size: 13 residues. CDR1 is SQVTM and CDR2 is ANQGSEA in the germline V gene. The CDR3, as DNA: TGCAGCGTTGTTGGGGTTGGGTCCACTGAAGCTTTCTTT. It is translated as CSVVGVGSTEAFF.

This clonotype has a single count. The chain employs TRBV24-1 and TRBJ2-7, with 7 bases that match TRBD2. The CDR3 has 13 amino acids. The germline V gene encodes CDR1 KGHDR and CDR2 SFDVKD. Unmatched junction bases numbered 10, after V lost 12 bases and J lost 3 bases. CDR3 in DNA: TGTGCCCCCCGTTGGGGGAGGGTCTACGAGCAGTACTTC. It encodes CAPRWGRVYEQYF.

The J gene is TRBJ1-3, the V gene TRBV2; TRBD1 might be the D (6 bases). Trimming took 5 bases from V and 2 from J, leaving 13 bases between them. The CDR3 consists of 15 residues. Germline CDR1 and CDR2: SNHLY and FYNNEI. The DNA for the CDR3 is TGTGCCAGCAGTACCACAGGGTTCGCTGGAAACACCATATATTTT. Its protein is CASSTTGFAGNTIYF.